Sequencing of this T cell receptor (beta chain) was carried out in a study of T cell changes during pregnancy in multiple sclerosis. Assay used: immunoSEQ multiplex PCR; TCRdb lists only in-frame clones, some missing. Counted here are 80,000 or so clones, 85% to 95% occurring once; the ten biggest clones make up approximately 0.92%. This CDR3 has 15 residues. From germline, CDR1 is MDHEN and CDR2 SYDVKM. V trimming: 3 bases; J trimming: 6 bases; junction bases outside the gene matches: 7. The sequences come from peripheral blood, collected in the second trimester of pregnancy. The V and J genes are TRBV28 and TRBJ2-3, with TRBD2 identical over 9 bases. The TCR sequence derives from a female donor in good health, enrolled as a control in a pregnancy study. DNA of the CDR3: TGTGCCAGCAGTTTTCTGCGGGAGGGAGCCGATACGCAGTATTTT. This translates into CASSFLREGADTQYF.